This T cell receptor (beta chain) was recorded in a study of T-cell reconstitution after alpha-beta-depleted transplantation in children. The sample holds many counts of this clonotype. Using unique molecular identifiers, the investigators prepared the TCRbeta library. TCRdb re-called the PCR reads through MiXCR, storing one row per CDR3 protein. The repertoire consists of fewer than 120,000 distinct CDR3 sequences, with 10% to 13% occurring once and the leading ten covering over 8%. The V gene's germline CDR1 is DFQATT and CDR2 SNEGSKA (reference sequence). Trimming removed 5 bases from V and 5 bases from J, with 18 bases in between. This CDR3 contains 14 residues.

The rearrangement joins TRBV20-1 to TRBJ1-1; unclear D gene. The starting material was PBMCs from the stem cell graft donor, obtained from the stem cell graft. This receptor was obtained from a human donor who donated a stem cell graft to a child with acute lymphoblastic leukemia. This CDR3 reads CSAEDLREETEAFF. The CDR3 nucleotides are TGCAGTGCTGAGGATTTGCGGGAGGAAACTGAAGCTTTCTTT.